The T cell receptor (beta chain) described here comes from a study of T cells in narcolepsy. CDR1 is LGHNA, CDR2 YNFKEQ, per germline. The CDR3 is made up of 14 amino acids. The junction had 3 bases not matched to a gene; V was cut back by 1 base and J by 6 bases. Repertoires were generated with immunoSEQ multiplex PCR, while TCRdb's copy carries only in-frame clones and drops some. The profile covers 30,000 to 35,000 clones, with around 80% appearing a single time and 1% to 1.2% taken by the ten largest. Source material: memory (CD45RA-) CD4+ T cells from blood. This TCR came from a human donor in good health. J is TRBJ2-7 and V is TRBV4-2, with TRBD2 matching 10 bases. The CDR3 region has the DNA TGTGCCAGCAGCCAAGGACTAGCGGGCGCCGAGCAGTACTTC. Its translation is CASSQGLAGAEQYF.